This T cell receptor (beta chain) was recovered during a study of cytomegalovirus exposure and HLA in healthy donors. A word on this clone: Its antigen remains unknown.

CDR3 length equals 14 residues. Primers for the PCR totalled 60 Vbeta and 13 Jbeta. Assay: immunoSEQ multiplex PCR; the TCRdb copy retains only in-frame clones and omits some. The table has around 98,000 clones, under 75% seen once. Study-level results: Altogether, about 160 TCR beta chains were recorded as cytomegalovirus-associated.

This sequence joins TRBV1 and TRBJ2-7; the D call of TRBD2 is as the table states it, not checked on the DNA. TRBV1 is a documented pseudogene. This TCR derives from a man aged 50 to 59 in good health and CMV-seronegative. The specimen was PBMCs. This chain's CDR3 is CTSTPPCDSYEQYF. Written as DNA, the CDR3 is TGCACCAGCACCCCTCCGTGCGACTCCTACGAGCAGTACTTC.